This section outlines one T cell receptor (beta chain) sequence together with its context. These data come from a study of blood T cell repertoires in COVID-19. Study context: Samples representing acute and convalescent COVID-19 were sourced from the United States, Italy and Spain.

The CDR3 runs to 15 residues. V shed 5 bases, J shed 6 bases, and the junction held 7 bases outside the gene matches. The germline V gene has CDR1 LNHDA and CDR2 SQIVND (reference sequence). The protocol was immunoSEQ multiplex PCR, while the TCRdb copy is restricted to in-frame clones and leaves out a portion. The sample includes roughly 100,000 clones, roughly 90% seen only once; the top ten take more than 1.5%. The source of this sequence is an older man with acute or convalescent COVID-19. The chain combines TRBV19 with TRBJ1-1, with 12 nucleotides matching TRBD1. Sequenced sample: peripheral blood. The CDR3 DNA is TGTGCCAGTAGTCCCGGGACAGGGGGCTTGGCTGAAGCTTTCTTT. Translated: CASSPGTGGLAEAFF.